This record covers a single T cell receptor (beta chain). These data come from a study of blood T cell repertoires in COVID-19. The wider study: Collection of acute and convalescent COVID-19 samples took place in the United States, Italy and Spain. T cells, B-cell-depleted T cells, or PBMCs provided the cDNA or gDNA that served as material.

In the original analysis: Estimation of nucleated cell counts was performed using reference gene primer amplification. The protocol was immunoSEQ multiplex PCR, while the TCRdb copy is restricted to in-frame clones and leaves out a portion. That table gives V, J and clone size, and the DNA gave D and trimming. Of approximately 210,000 clones in the sample, roughly 90% were seen once. Sequencing input: peripheral blood. The clonotype originates from a woman aged 40 to 49 with acute or convalescent COVID-19.

CDR3: CASSYLGNTEAFF. The CDR3 DNA is TGTGCCAGCAGTTACCTAGGAAACACTGAAGCTTTCTTT. The chain carries TRBV27 and TRBJ1-1; D remains unclear. The V end was cut by 4 bases, the J end by 2 bases, with 8 bases between. The CDR3 has 13 amino acids. Germline V gives CDR1 MNHEY, CDR2 SMNVEV (reference sequence).